These 20 T cell receptor beta chains were sequenced from one sample in a study of Graves' ophthalmopathy and Graves' hyperthyroidism (dated by TCRdb to the late 2010s). The listed sequencing device is Illumina HiSeq 2000. For repertoire sequencing, TCR beta CDR3 regions were amplified from RNA transcripts. HTBI primers and the Qiagen OneStep RT-PCR kit were used in a first-round RT-PCR, which was followed by a second-round multiplex PCR, size selection and purification. Using fastp at Q25 and MiXCR, TCRdb reprocessed the public reads and kept productive beta chains. A single entry per CDR3 protein holds the most common genes and DNA from its merged rows. Present in this sample are about 390,000 distinct CDR3 sequences, approximately 17% of which were seen just once. The ten largest clones add up to approximately 2.4% of the sample. Sequencing was carried out using peripheral blood. The receptors shown here come from an adult woman with stable Graves' hyperthyroidism.

The chain carries TRBV28 and TRBJ1-1; D call uncertain. The CDR3 is made up of 14 amino acids. CDR1 is MDHEN and CDR2 is SYDVKM in the germline V gene. V lost 6 bases, J lost 0 bases, and 11 bases lay in between. The CDR3 nucleotides read TGTGCCAGCAGACCCCACACTATGAACACTGAAGCTTTCTTT. This gives the protein CASRPHTMNTEAFF.

This clonotype was recorded at least ten times. The chain employs TRBV6-5 and TRBJ1-5, with TRBD1 as a possible D gene (6 bases). V was clipped by 6 bases and J by 7 bases, with 13 bases between them. This CDR3 spans 13 amino acids. In germline, CDR1 is MNHEY, CDR2 SVGAGI. This CDR3 reads CASSQQGWQPQHF. CDR3 nucleotides: TGTGCCAGCAGCCAACAGGGTTGGCAGCCCCAGCATTTT.

This clonotype occurred many times. The J gene is TRBJ1-5, the V gene TRBV20-1, with D possibly TRBD1 on 5 matching bases. CDR3 size: 13 residues. Trimming shortened V by 0 bases and J by 7 bases, and 10 bases separated the two germline ends. CDR1 is DFQATT and CDR2 is SNEGSKA in the germline V gene (reference sequence). CDR3 sequence (DNA): TGCAGTGCTAGAGATGGGGGGAACCAGCCCCAGCATTTT. It translates to CSARDGGNQPQHF.

The V gene is TRBV6-1, the J gene TRBJ2-2; D may be TRBD1 (6 bases). This CDR3 contains 17 residues. Trimming pared 6 bases from V and 0 bases from J, leaving 17 bases between. Germline V gene lookup returns CDR1 MNHNS and CDR2 SASEGT. The CDR3: CASSPGWGPTNTGELFF. DNA of the CDR3: TGTGCCAGCAGCCCCGGTTGGGGGCCCACGAACACCGGGGAGCTGTTTTTT.

This clonotype was seen just once. The gene calls are TRBV7-2 and TRBJ2-5; D is unclear. Trimming removed 1 base at V and 5 bases at J, with 11 bases between. The germline V gene encodes CDR1 SGHTA and CDR2 FQGNSA. This CDR3 is 14 amino acids long. CDR3 region: CASSLVERWETQYF. CDR3 nucleotides: TGTGCCAGCAGCTTAGTGGAGCGTTGGGAGACCCAGTACTTC. Full variable domain (missing parts from reference TRBV7-2 and TRBJ2-5): GAGVSQSPSNKVTEKGKDVELRCDPISGHTALYWYRQSLGQGLEFLIYFQGNSAPDKSGLPSDRFSAERTGGSVSTLTIQRTQQEDSAVYLCASSLVERWETQYFGPGTRLLVL.

In this sample, this clonotype turned up a few times. The rearrangement joins TRBV12-3 or TRBV12-4 to TRBJ2-5, with a weak D call TRBD2 (6 bases). V dropped 3 bases and J dropped 6 bases, with 14 bases sitting between them. CDR3 length equals 14 residues. As DNA, the CDR3 is TGTGCCAGCAGTTTTGGGACTCCGTTCCAGACCCAGTACTTC. This gives the protein CASSFGTPFQTQYF.

This clonotype was found many times. The chain is built from TRBV6-5 and TRBJ1-1, with 10 bases matching TRBD1. J was trimmed by 4 bases and V by 0 bases; bases with no gene match: 5. The CDR3 length is 16 residues. The germline CDR1 and CDR2 sequences are MNHEY and SVGAGI. The CDR3 DNA reads TGTGCCAGCAGTTACTCCCGGGACAGGGGAATCACTGAAGCTTTCTTT. It encodes CASSYSRDRGITEAFF.

There are many counts of this clonotype. This chain links TRBV12-3 or TRBV12-4 with TRBJ2-7; possible D gene TRBD2, 6 bases. CDR3 length: 15 amino acids. Trimming pared 4 bases from V and 6 bases from J, leaving 19 bases between. The CDR3 spells CASSSAGDLALEQYF. As DNA, the CDR3 is TGTGCCAGCAGTTCAGCCGGGGACTTAGCGCTCGAGCAGTACTTC.

This clonotype was recorded many times. The CDR3 sequence is CASRDGQGVGNQPQHF. The CDR3 region has the DNA TGTGCCAGCAGGGATGGACAGGGTGTCGGCAATCAGCCCCAGCATTTT. V gene TRBV6-1 combines with J gene TRBJ1-5; 8 nucleotides line up with TRBD1. Germline V gives CDR1 MNHNS, CDR2 SASEGT. After removal of 6 bases from V and 2 bases from J, the junction contained 9 bases not matched to a gene. The CDR3 totals 16 residues.

In its sample, this clonotype was seen many times. This rearrangement joins TRBV5-1 to TRBJ1-6; D unresolved. The CDR3 has 11 amino acids. Looked up from germline, CDR1 is SGHRS and CDR2 is YFSETQ. V lost 0 bases and J lost 12, with 4 bases in between. CDR3 nucleotide sequence: TGCGCCAGCAGCTTGGGAGGACCCCTCCACTTT. It yields the protein CASSLGGPLHF. Full variable domain (missing parts from reference TRBV5-1 and TRBJ1-6): KAGVTQTPRYLIKTRGQQVTLSCSPISGHRSVSWYQQTPGQGLQFLFEYFSETQRNKGNFPGRFSGRQFSNSRSEMNVSTLELGDSALYLCASSLGGPLHFGNGTRLTVT.

The rearrangement uses TRBV6-1 and TRBJ1-5; 7 nucleotides align to TRBD1. Germline lookup yields CDR1 MNHNS and CDR2 SASEGT. CDR3 length: 16 residues. V was pared by 6 bases and J by 6 bases, with 14 bases of the junction left unmatched. The CDR3 DNA sequence: TGTGCCAGCAGGGAAAGGGGGCTGGACGTAGGTCAGCCCCAGCATTTT. Amino acid sequence: CASRERGLDVGQPQHF.

Ten or more counts support this clonotype. This chain joins TRBV2 and TRBJ1-6; tentatively, D is TRBD1 (5 bases). Germline CDR1 is SNHLY and CDR2 is FYNNEI. CDR3 size: 15 residues. Trimming shortened V by 6 bases and J by 6 bases, and 15 bases separated the two germline ends. The CDR3 nucleotides read TGTGCCAGCAGAGTCTTCGGGACGTCTAATTCACCCCTCCACTTT. It is translated as CASRVFGTSNSPLHF.

The table lists this clonotype with many counts. The CDR3 sequence is CASSYSGTGRPGELFF. DNA for the CDR3: TGTGCCAGCAGTTACTCAGGGACAGGCCGTCCCGGGGAGCTGTTTTTT. The genes are TRBV6-5 and TRBJ2-2, with TRBD1 matching 8 bases. The CDR3 length is 16 residues. Germline CDR1 reads MNHEY; CDR2 reads SVGAGI. V was pared by 0 bases and J by 6 bases, with 6 bases of the junction left unmatched.

This clonotype occurred a few times. The rearrangement uses TRBV19 and TRBJ1-6; D ambiguous. The germline V and J ends were trimmed by 5 bases and 16 bases, with 24 bases remaining between them. Germline loops: CDR1 LNHDA, CDR2 SQIVND (reference sequence). This CDR3 region has 15 residues. The DNA of the CDR3 is TGTGCCAGTAGTCCCCAAGAGGGTGGCAGGATCAAGCTCCACTTT. Protein: CASSPQEGGRIKLHF.

This clonotype was counted many times. The chain links TRBV2 to TRBJ1-2; D is possibly TRBD1 (6 bases). This CDR3 has 14 residues. V was shortened by 5 bases and J by 8 bases, with 18 bases between the two germline ends. The germline V gene encodes CDR1 SNHLY and CDR2 FYNNEI. CDR3 in DNA: TGTGCCAGCAGTCAGCAAACCAGGGGTTCCGGCTACACCTTC. Translation gives CASSQQTRGSGYTF.

The sample holds many counts of this clonotype. The chain uses TRBV12-3 or TRBV12-4 and TRBJ2-7; D gene unclear. The CDR3 spans 15 residues. Trimming left V 3 bases short and J 2 bases short, with 14 bases between. The DNA of the CDR3 is TGTGCCAGCAGTTTCTTCGCCGAACATGCCTACGAGCAGTACTTC. Translation gives CASSFFAEHAYEQYF.

CDR3: CASSYRQDQETQYF. The CDR3, as DNA: TGTGCCAGCAGTTACAGACAGGACCAAGAGACCCAGTACTTC. The chain has TRBV6-5 and TRBJ2-5; tentatively, D is TRBD1 (6 bases). The germline CDR1 and CDR2 sequences are MNHEY and SVGAGI. Trimming shortened V by 2 bases and J by 0 bases, and 7 bases separated the two germline ends. The CDR3 has 14 residues.

This clonotype was observed at least ten times. The chain couples TRBV30 to TRBJ1-1; possible D gene TRBD1, 5 bases. Germline-derived CDR1 and CDR2 are GTSNPN and SVGIG (reference sequence). Trimming removed 6 bases from V and 10 bases from J, with 15 bases in between. The CDR3 has 11 residues. The CDR3 spells CACGTRPRAFF. CDR3 DNA: TGTGCCTGCGGGACGAGGCCCCGAGCTTTCTTT.

This clonotype was counted at least ten times. Sequence at one end of the junction differs from germline and may be a read error. The chain links TRBV6-5 to TRBJ1-2; 9 bases match TRBD1. CDR1 MNHEY and CDR2 SVGAGI come from the germline V gene. This CDR3 region has 14 residues. The CDR3 DNA follows: TGTGCCAGCAGTGACTCGACAGGGGGTTATGGCTACACCTTC. Encoded protein: CASSDSTGGYGYTF.

This clonotype was found many times. This sequence joins TRBV13 and TRBJ1-2, with 7 bases lining up with TRBD1. Trimming cost V 3 bases and J 1 base; bases outside gene matches: 5. The CDR3 extends over 15 amino acids. The germline gives CDR1 PRHDT, CDR2 FYEKMQ (reference sequence). The DNA of the CDR3 is TGTGCCAGCAGCTTGGGACAGCAATATAACTATGGCTACACCTTC. This translates into CASSLGQQYNYGYTF.